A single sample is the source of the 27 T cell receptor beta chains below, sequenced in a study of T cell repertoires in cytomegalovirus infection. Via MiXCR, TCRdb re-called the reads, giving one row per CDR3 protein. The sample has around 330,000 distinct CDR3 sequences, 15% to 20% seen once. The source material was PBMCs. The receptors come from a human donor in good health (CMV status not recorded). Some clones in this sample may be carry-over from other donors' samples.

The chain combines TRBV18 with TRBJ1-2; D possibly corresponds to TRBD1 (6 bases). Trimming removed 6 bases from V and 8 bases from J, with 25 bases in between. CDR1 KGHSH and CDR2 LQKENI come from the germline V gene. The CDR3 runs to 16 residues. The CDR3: CASSSGLPGAAEGYTF. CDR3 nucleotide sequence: TGTGCCAGCTCGTCAGGACTGCCGGGGGCGGCGGAGGGCTACACCTTC.

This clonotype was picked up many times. Here the CDR3 reads CASRDTPNTEAFF. CDR3 DNA: TGTGCCAGCAGGGACACGCCGAACACTGAAGCTTTCTTT. V and J are TRBV6-4 and TRBJ1-1; TRBD1 is a possible D gene (5 bases). The germline V gene has CDR1 MRHNA and CDR2 SNTAGT. The CDR3 has 13 residues. V shed 6 bases and J shed 1 base, with 9 bases lying between them.

In nucleotides, the CDR3 is TGTGCCAGCAGCATGACAGGGCACTCCGGCAATCAGCCCCAGCATTTT. This translates into CASSMTGHSGNQPQHF. V and J are TRBV7-9 and TRBJ1-5; 7 nucleotides align to TRBD1. V was pared by 5 bases and J by 2 bases, with 9 bases of the junction left unmatched. The CDR3 sequence is 16 residues long. Germline V gene data show CDR1 as SEHNR and CDR2 as FQNEAQ (reference sequence).

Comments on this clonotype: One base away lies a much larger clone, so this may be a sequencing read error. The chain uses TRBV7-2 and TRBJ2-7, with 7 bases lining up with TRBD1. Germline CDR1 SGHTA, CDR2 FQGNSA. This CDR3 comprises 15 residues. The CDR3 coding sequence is TGTGCCAGCAGCTCTAGGGGACAGTGGGGCTACAAGCAGTACTTC. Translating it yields CASSSRGQWGYKQYF.

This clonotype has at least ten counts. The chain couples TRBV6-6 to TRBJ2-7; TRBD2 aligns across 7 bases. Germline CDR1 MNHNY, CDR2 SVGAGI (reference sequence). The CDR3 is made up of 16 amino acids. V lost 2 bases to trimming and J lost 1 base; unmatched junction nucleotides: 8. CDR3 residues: CASSYPRPGGSYEQYF. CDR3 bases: TGTGCCAGCAGTTACCCTCGGCCCGGGGGGTCCTACGAGCAGTACTTC.

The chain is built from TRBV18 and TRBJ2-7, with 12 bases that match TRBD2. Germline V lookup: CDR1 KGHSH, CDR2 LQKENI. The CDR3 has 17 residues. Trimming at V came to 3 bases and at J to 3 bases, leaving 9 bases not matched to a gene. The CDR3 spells CASSPPTSGGQDYEQYF. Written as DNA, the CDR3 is TGTGCCAGCTCACCTCCAACTAGCGGGGGGCAGGACTACGAGCAGTACTTC.

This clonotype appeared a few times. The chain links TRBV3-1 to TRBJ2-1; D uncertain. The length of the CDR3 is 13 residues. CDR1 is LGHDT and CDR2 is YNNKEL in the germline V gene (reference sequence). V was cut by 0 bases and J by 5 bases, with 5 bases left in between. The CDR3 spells CASSQDPNNEQFF. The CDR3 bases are TGTGCCAGCAGCCAAGACCCAAACAATGAGCAGTTCTTC.

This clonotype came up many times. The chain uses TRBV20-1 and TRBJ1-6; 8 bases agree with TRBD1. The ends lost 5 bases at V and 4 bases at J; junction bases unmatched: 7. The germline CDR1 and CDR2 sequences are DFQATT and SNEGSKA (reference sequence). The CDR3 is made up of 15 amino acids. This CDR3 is CSALAGDRYNSPLHF. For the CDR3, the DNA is TGCAGTGCTCTGGCTGGGGACAGGTATAATTCACCCCTCCACTTT.

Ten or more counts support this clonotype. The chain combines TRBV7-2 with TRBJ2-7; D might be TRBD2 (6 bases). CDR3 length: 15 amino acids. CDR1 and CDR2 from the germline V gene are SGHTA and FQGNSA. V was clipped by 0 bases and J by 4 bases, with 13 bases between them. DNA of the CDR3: TGTGCCAGCAGCTTAGCGGCAGGCGCGGGGTACGAGCAGTACTTC. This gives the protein CASSLAAGAGYEQYF.

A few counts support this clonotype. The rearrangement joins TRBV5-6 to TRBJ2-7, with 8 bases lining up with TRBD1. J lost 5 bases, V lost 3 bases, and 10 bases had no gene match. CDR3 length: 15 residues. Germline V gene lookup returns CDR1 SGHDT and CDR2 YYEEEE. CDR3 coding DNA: TGTGCCAGCAGCTCTCCGACAGGGGAAATCCACGAGCAGTACTTC. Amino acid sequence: CASSSPTGEIHEQYF.

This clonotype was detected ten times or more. The CDR3 spells CASSFRRGGTEQFF. Written as DNA, the CDR3 is TGTGCCAGCAGCTTTCGGCGGGGGGGCACTGAGCAGTTCTTC. The chain carries TRBV7-9 and TRBJ2-1; TRBD2 aligns across 9 bases. V was clipped by 3 bases and J by 9 bases; unmatched bases: 6. Per the germline V gene, CDR1 is SEHNR and CDR2 is FQNEAQ (reference sequence). The CDR3 extends over 14 amino acids.

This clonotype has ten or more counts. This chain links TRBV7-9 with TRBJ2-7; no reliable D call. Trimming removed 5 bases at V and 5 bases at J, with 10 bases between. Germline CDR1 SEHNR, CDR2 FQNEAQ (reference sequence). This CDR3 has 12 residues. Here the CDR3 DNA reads TGTGCCAGCAGCGCCGACAACCACGAGCAGTACTTC. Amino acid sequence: CASSADNHEQYF.

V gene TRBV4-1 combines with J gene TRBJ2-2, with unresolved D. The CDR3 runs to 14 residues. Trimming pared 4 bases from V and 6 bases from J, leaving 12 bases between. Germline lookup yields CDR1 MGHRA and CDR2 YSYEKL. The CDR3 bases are TGCGCCAGCAGCCCGCGAGTAGATTCCGGGGAGCTGTTTTTT. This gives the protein CASSPRVDSGELFF.

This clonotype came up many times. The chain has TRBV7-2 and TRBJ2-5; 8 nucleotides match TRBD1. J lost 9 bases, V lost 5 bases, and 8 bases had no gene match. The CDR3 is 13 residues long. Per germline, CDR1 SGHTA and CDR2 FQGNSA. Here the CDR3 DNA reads TGTGCCAGCAGCCCGGGACAGGAAAGAGCCCAGTACTTC. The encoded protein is CASSPGQERAQYF.

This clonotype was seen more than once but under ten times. CDR3 region: CASSLSIVQGGSNQPQHF. CDR3 sequence (DNA): TGCGCCAGCAGCCTCTCAATTGTACAGGGTGGAAGCAATCAGCCCCAGCATTTT. The chain has TRBV4-1 and TRBJ1-5, with D perhaps TRBD1 (6 bases). Trimming stripped 4 bases from V and 1 base from J, with 20 bases between. Germline V gene sequence: CDR1 MGHRA, CDR2 YSYEKL. The CDR3 contains 18 residues.

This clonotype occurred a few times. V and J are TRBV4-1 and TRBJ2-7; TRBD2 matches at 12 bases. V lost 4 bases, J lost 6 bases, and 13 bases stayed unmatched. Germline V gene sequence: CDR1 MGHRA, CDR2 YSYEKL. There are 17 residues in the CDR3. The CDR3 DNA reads TGCGCCAGCAGCCCGACCGAAACTAGCGGGGGGTCCATCGAGCAGTACTTC. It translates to CASSPTETSGGSIEQYF.

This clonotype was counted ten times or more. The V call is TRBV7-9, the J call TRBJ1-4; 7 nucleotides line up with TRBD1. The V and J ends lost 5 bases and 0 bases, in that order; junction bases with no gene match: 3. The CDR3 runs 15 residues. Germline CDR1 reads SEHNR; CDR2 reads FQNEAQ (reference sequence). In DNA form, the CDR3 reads TGTGCCAGCAGCCAGGGGGATGCAACTAATGAAAAACTGTTTTTT. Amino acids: CASSQGDATNEKLFF. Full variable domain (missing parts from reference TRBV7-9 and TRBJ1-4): DTGVSQNPRHKITKRGQNVTFRCDPISEHNRLYWYRQTLGQGPEFLTYFQNEAQLEKSRLLSDRFSAERPKGSFSTLEIQRTEQGDSAMYLCASSQGDATNEKLFFGSGTQLSVL.

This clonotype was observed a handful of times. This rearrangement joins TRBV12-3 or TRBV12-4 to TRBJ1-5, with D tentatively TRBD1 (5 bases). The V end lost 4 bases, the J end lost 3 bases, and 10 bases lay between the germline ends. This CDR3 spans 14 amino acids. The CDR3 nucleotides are TGTGCCAGCAGTTGGGGGAGTAACAATCAGCCCCAGCATTTT. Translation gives CASSWGSNNQPQHF.

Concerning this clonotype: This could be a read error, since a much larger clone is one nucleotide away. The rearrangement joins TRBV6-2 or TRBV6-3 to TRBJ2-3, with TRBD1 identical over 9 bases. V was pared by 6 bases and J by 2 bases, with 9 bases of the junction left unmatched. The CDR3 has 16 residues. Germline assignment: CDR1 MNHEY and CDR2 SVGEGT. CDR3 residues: CASRYSGTGNTDTQYF. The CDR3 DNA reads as TGTGCCAGCAGGTATTCCGGGACAGGGAACACAGATACGCAGTATTTT.

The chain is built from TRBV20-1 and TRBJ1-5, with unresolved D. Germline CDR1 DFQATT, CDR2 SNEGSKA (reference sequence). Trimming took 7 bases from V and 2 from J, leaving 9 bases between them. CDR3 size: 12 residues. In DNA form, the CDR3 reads TGCAGTGTCCAGACCGGCAATCAGCCCCAGCATTTT. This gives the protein CSVQTGNQPQHF.

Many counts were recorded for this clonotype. DNA for the CDR3: TGTGCCAGCAGCTGGGACAGGTCCTACGAGCAGTACTTC. Protein: CASSWDRSYEQYF. The chain carries TRBV6-1 and TRBJ2-7; the match to TRBD1 covers 8 bases. The CDR3 totals 13 residues. CDR1 is MNHNS, CDR2 SASEGT, per germline. Losses at the gene ends were 6 bases for V and 1 base for J; bases not matched to a gene: 2.

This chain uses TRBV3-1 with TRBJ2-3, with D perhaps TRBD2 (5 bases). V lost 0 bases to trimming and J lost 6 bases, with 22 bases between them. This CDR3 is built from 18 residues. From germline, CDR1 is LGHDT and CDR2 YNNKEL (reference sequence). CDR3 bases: TGTGCCAGCAGCCAAGATTTAGGAGGTGCTAGTACAATGGATACGCAGTATTTT. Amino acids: CASSQDLGGASTMDTQYF.

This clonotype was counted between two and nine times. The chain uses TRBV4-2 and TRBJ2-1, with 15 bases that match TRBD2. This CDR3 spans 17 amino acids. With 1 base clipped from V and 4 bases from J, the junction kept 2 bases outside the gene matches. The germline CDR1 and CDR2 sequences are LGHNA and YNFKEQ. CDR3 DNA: TGTGCCAGCAGCCAAGTAGGGACTAGCGGGGGGTACAATGAGCAGTTCTTC. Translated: CASSQVGTSGGYNEQFF.

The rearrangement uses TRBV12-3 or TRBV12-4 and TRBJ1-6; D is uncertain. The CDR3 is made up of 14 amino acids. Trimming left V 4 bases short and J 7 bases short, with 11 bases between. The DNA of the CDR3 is TGTGCCAGCAGTTCCGGCGGGGAAAATTCACCCCTCCACTTT. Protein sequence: CASSSGGENSPLHF.

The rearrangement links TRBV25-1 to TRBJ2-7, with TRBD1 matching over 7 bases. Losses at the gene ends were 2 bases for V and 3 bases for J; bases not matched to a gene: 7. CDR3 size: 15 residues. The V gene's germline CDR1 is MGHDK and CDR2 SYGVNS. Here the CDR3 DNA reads TGTGCCAGCAGTGAAACAGGGGATAGTGGCTACGAGCAGTACTTC. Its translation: CASSETGDSGYEQYF.

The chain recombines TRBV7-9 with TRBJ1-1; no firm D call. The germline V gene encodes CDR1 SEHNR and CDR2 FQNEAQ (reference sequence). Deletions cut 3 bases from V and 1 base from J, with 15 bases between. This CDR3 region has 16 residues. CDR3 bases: TGTGCCAGCAGCTTCATCTCGGTCAGACCGAACACTGAAGCTTTCTTT. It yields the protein CASSFISVRPNTEAFF.

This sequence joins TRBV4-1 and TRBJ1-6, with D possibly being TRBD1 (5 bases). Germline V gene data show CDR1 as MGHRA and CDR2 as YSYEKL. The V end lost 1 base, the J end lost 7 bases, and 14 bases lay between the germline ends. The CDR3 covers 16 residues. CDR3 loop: CASSQAIGTGNSPLHF. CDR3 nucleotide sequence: TGCGCCAGCAGCCAAGCCATCGGGACGGGGAATTCACCCCTCCACTTT.